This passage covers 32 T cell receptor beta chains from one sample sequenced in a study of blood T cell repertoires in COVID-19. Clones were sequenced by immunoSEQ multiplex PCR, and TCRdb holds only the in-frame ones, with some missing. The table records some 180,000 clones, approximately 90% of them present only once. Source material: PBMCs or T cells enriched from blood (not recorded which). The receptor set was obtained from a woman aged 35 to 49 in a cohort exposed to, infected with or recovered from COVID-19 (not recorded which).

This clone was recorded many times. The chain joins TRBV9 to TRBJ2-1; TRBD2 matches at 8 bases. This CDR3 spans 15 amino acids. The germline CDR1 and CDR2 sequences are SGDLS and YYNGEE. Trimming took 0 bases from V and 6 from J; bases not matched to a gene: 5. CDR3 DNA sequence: TGTGCCAGCAGCGTAGTATCGGGAGGGCTCAATGAGCAGTTCTTC. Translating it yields CASSVVSGGLNEQFF.

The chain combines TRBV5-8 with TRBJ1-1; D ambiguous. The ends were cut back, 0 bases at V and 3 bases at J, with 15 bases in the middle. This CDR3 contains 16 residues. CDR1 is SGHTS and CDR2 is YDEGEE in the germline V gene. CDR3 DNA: TGTGCCAGCAGCTTGGGGCTTTTGGGGAGCTACACTGAAGCTTTCTTT. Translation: CASSLGLLGSYTEAFF.

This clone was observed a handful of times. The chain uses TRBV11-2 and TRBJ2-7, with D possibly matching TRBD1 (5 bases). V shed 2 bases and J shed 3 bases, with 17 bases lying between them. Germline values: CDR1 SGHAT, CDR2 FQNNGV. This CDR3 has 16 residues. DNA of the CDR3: TGTGCCAGCAGCTTACTTGCTCGGCCCCAGGGCTACGAGCAGTACTTC. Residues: CASSLLARPQGYEQYF.

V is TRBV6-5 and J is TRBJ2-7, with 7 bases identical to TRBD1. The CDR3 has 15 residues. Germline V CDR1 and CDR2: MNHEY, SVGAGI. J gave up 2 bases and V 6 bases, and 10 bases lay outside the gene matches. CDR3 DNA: TGTGCCAGCAGCGACCCGAGCAGGGGGACCTACGAGCAGTACTTC. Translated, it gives CASSDPSRGTYEQYF.

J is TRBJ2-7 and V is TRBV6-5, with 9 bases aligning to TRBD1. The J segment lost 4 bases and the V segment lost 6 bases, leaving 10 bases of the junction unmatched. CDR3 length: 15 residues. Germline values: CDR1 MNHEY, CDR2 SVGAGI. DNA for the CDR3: TGTGCCAGCAGGGGAGGACAGGGGAGATATTACGAGCAGTACTTC. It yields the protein CASRGGQGRYYEQYF.

CDR3 region: CASSQVAGTGANVLTF. For the CDR3, the DNA is TGCGCCAGCAGCCAAGTCGCAGGGACAGGGGCCAACGTCCTGACTTTC. The chain employs TRBV4-3 and TRBJ2-6; perhaps TRBD1 as D (6 bases). Germline lookup yields CDR1 LGHNA and CDR2 YSLEER. This CDR3 spans 16 amino acids. The germline V and J ends were trimmed by 1 base and 4 bases, with 11 bases remaining between them.

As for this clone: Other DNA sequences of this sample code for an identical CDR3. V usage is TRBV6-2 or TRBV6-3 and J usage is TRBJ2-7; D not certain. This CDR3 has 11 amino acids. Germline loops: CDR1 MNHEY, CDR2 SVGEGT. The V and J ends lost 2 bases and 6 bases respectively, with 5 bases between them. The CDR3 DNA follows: TGTGCCAGCAGTTACGGCGGCGAGCAGTACTTC. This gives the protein CASSYGGEQYF.

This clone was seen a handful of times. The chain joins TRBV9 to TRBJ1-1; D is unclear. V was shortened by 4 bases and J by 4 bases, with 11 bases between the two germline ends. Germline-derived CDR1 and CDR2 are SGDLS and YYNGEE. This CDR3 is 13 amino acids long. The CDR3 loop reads CASSHGLGTEAFF. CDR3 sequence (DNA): TGTGCCAGCAGCCATGGACTGGGCACTGAAGCTTTCTTT.

The CDR3 loop is CASSPTGSHGMNTEAFF. CDR3 coding DNA: TGTGCCAGCAGTCCAACAGGGAGCCATGGGATGAACACTGAAGCTTTCTTT. The chain employs TRBV27 and TRBJ1-1, with D possibly being TRBD1 (6 bases). CDR1 is MNHEY, CDR2 SMNVEV, per germline (reference sequence). Trimming took off 5 bases at V and 0 bases at J, with 19 bases between the two ends. The CDR3 runs to 17 residues.

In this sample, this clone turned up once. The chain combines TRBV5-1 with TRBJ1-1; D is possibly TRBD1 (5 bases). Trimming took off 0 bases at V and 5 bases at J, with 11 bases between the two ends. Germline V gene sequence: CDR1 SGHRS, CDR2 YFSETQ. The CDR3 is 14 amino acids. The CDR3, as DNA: TGCGCCAGCAGCTTGGCCCGGGGGAGAACTGAAGCTTTCTTT. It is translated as CASSLARGRTEAFF.

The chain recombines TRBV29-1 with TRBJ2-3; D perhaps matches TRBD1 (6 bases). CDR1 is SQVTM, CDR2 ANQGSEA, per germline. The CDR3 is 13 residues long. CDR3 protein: CSTQGGSTDTQYF. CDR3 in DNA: TGCAGTACACAGGGCGGATCCACAGATACGCAGTATTTT.

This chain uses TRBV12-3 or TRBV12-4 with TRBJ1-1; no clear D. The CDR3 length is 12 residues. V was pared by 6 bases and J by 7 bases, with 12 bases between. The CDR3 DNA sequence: TGTGCCAGCAGCCCTGCGGGAGTTGAAGCTTTCTTT. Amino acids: CASSPAGVEAFF.

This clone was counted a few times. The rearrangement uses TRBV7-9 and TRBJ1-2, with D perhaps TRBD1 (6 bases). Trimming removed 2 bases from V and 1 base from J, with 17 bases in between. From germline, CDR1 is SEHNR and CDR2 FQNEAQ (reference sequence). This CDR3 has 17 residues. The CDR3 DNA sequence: TGTGCCAGCAGCTTATCGCGACAGGCTTACCGTAACTATGGCTACACCTTC. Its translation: CASSLSRQAYRNYGYTF.

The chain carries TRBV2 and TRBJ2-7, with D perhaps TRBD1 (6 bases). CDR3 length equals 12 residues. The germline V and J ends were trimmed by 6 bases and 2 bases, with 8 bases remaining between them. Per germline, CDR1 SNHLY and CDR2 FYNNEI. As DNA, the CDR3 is TGTGCCAGCAGGGGGGCAGCCTACGAGCAGTACTTC. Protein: CASRGAAYEQYF. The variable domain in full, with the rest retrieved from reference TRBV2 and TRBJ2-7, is EPEVTQTPSHQVTQMGQEVILRCVPISNHLYFYWYRQILGQKVEFLVSFYNNEISEKSEIFDDQFSVERPDGSNFTLKIRSTKLEDSAMYFCASRGAAYEQYFGPGTRLTVT.

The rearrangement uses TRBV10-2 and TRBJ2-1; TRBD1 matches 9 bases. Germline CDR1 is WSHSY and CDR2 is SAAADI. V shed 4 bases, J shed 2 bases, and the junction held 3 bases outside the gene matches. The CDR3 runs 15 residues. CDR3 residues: CASSVTGGPYNEQFF. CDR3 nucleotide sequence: TGCGCCAGCAGTGTTACAGGGGGCCCCTACAATGAGCAGTTCTTC.

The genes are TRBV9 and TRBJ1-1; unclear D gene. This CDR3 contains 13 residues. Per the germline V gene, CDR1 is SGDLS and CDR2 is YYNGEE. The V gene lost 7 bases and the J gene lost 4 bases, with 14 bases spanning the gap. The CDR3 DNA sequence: TGTGCCAGCTCGACTGAGGGTTCCACTGAAGCTTTCTTT. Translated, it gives CASSTEGSTEAFF.

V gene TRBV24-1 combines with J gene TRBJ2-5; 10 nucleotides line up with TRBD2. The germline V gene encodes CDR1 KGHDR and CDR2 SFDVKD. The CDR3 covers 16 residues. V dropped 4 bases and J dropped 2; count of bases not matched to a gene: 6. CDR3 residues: CATSDPTSGQQETQYF. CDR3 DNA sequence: TGTGCCACCAGTGACCCGACTAGCGGGCAACAAGAGACCCAGTACTTC.

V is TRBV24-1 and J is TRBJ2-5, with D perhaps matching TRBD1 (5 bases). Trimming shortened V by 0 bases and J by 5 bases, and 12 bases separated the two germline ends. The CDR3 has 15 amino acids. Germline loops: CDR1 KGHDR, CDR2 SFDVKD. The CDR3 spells CATSDLRQGYETQYF. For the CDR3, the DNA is TGTGCCACCAGTGATTTGAGGCAGGGCTACGAGACCCAGTACTTC.

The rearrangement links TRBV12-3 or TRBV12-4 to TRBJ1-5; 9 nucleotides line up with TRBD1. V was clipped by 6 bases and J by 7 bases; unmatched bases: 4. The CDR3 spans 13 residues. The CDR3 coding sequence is TGTGCCAGCAGGCGGGACAGGGCGCAGCCCCAGCATTTT. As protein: CASRRDRAQPQHF.

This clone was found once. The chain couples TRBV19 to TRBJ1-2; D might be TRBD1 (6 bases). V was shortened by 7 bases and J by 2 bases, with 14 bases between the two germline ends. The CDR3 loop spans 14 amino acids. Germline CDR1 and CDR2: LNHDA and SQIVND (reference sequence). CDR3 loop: CASTQGPKNYGYTF. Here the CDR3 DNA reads TGTGCCAGTACACAGGGACCTAAGAACTATGGCTACACCTTC.

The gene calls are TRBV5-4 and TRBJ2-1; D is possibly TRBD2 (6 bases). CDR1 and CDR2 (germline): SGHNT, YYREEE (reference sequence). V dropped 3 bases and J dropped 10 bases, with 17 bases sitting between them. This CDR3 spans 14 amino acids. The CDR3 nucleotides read TGTGCCAGCAGCTCGCCGGGGGTAGGGAAAGAGCAGTTCTTC. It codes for CASSSPGVGKEQFF.

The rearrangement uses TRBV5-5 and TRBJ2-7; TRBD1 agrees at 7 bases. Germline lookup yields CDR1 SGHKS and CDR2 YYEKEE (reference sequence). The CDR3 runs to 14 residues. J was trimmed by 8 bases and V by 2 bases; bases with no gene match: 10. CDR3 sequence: CASSLPGQTVKQYF. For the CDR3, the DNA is TGTGCCAGCAGCTTACCGGGACAGACTGTAAAGCAGTACTTC.

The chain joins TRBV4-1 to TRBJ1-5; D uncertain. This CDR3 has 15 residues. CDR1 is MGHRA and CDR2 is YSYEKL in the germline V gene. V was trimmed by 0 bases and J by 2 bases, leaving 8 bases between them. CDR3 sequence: CASSQDLRGNQPQHF. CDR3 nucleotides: TGCGCCAGCAGCCAAGATTTGAGGGGCAATCAGCCCCAGCATTTT.

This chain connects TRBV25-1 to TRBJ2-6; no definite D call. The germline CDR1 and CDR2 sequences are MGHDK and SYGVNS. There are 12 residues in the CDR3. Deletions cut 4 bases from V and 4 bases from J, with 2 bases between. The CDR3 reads CASSVGANVLTF. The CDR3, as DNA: TGTGCCAGCAGTGTAGGGGCCAACGTCCTGACTTTC.

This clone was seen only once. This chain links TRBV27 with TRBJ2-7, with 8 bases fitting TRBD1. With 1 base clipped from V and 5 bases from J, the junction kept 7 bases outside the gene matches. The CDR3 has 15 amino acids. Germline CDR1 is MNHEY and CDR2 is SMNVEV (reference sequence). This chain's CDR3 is CASSLLGQAWNEQYF. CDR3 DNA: TGTGCCAGCAGTTTATTGGGACAGGCCTGGAACGAGCAGTACTTC.

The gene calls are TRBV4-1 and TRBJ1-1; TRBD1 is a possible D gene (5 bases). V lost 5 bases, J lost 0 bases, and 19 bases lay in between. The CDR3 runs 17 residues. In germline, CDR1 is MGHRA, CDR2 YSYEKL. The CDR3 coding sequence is TGCGCCAGCAGCACGGGAGGAGAGGGGAGAATGAACACTGAAGCTTTCTTT. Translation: CASSTGGEGRMNTEAFF.

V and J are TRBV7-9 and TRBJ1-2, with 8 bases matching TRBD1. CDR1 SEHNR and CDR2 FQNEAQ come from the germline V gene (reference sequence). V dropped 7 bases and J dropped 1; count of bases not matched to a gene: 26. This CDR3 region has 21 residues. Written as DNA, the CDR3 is TGTGCCAGCACCCCTTGGGGGACAGGTCTTGGAACCCCCCCTCTTAACTATGGCTACACCTTC. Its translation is CASTPWGTGLGTPPLNYGYTF.

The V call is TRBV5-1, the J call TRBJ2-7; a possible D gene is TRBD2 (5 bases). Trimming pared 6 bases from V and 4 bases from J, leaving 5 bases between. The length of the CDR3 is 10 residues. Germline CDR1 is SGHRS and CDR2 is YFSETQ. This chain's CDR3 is CASTGYEQYF. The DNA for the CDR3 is TGCGCCAGCACGGGATACGAGCAGTACTTC.

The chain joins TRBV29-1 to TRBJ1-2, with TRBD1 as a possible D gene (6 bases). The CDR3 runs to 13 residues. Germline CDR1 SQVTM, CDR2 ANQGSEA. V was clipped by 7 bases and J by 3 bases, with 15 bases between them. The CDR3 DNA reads TGCAGCGCAACGGGGGGCCGGGACTATGGCTACACCTTC. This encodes CSATGGRDYGYTF. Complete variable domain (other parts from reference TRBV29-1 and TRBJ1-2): SAVISQKPSRDICQRGTSLTIQCQVDSQVTMMFWYRQQPGQSLTLIATANQGSEATYESGFVIDKFPISRPNLTFSTLTVSNMSPEDSSIYLCSATGGRDYGYTFGSGTRLTVV.

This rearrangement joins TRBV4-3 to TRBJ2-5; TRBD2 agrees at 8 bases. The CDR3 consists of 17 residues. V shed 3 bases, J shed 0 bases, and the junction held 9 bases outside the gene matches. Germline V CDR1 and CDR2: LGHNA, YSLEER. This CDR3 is CASSQGDSGTYQETQYF. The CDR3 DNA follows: TGCGCCAGCAGCCAGGGCGATAGCGGGACGTACCAAGAGACCCAGTACTTC.

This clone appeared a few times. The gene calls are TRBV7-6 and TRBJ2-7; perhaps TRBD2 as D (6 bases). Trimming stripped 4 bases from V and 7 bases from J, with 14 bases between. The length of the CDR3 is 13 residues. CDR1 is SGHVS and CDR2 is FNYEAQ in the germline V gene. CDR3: CASSSGLGGEQYF. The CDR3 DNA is TGTGCCAGCAGCTCGGGACTGGGAGGAGAGCAGTACTTC. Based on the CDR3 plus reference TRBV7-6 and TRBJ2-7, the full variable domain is GAGVSQSPRYKVTKRGQDVALRCDPISGHVSLYWYRQALGQGPEFLTYFNYEAQQDKSGLPNDRFSAERPEGSISTLTIQRTEQRDSAMYRCASSSGLGGEQYFGPGTRLTVT.

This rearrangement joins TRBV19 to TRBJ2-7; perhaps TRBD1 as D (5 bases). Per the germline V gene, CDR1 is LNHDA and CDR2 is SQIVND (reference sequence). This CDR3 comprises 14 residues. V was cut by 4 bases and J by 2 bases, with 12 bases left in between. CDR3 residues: CASSSAGSTYEQYF. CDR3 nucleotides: TGTGCCAGTAGTAGCGCAGGGTCTACCTACGAGCAGTACTTC.